This T cell receptor beta chain came from a study of blood T cell repertoires in COVID-19 (dated by TCRdb to 2018 to 2021). In the study overall: The collaborator samples originated in the United States, Italy and Spain and spanned the acute and convalescent phases of COVID-19. The prospective study material was composed of cDNA or gDNA derived from T cells, B-cell-depleted T cells, or PBMCs. Samples were obtained from the ongoing ImmuneRACE study (first 160 participants) and from some 1,200 subjects provided by 6 global collaborators. A de-identified subject ID, COVID-19 status, age in years and sex were almost always included in the sample metadata. The repertoires were released in a freely available public database meant as a resource for research on the immune response to SARS-CoV-2. Where HLA class I and class II types were available, the types were taken from metadata supplied by the sample provider, not from assay-based typing. Deeply sampled blood TCRbeta repertoires from subjects exposed to, actively infected with, or recovered from COVID-19 were included in the dataset.

Trimming removed 3 bases from V and 1 base from J, leaving 5 bases between the germline ends. From the germline V gene, CDR1 is SGHVS and CDR2 is FQNEAQ. From the cysteine through the phenylalanine, the CDR3 covers 13 amino acids. Here the CDR3 DNA is all that survives: 39 bases in frame from base 1. A word on this clone: There is no known antigen for this receptor. Per-base quality was not reported, and no clone a single base away is much larger than it.

The immunoSEQ Assay, a bias-controlled multiplex PCR, was used to amplify TCRbeta CDR3 regions from genomic DNA. The original methods were these. The number of nucleated cells in each sample was estimated by amplification of reference gene primers within the assay. To quantify the absolute abundance of each unique TCRbeta CDR3 rearrangement, sequence reads were collapsed and filtered. For each sample, productive Simpson clonality was calculated as the square root of Simpson's diversity index over productive rearrangements. TCRdb's version of the immuneACCESS table is confined to in-frame rearrangements and falls short of the full clone set. An unresolved V gene accounts for under half of the shortfall where checked; the remainder is of unknown origin. V and J calls and clone size are copied from that table; D and trimming were computed from the DNA. For this sample the table gives 250,000 or so clones, of which about 87% were detected only once. Of the sample, about 1% falls within the top ten clones.

General findings and caveats noted by the study authors: The amount of clinical and demographic metadata varied by source and participant and was provided uncurated.

In the prospective study, participants were about 18 to 95 years old, resided in 24 geographic areas of the United States, and were enrolled through a virtual design. Cohort assignment in the prospective study relied on participant-reported clinical history from a screening survey and a study questionnaire. Exposed participants had been in contact with someone with a PCR-confirmed or clinician-diagnosed COVID-19 case within 2 weeks of study entry. Each participant in the prospective study had whole blood, serum and a nasopharyngeal or oropharyngeal swab collected by mobile phlebotomists. Additional blood draws and questionnaires over a roughly two-month period could optionally be provided by prospective study participants. Before DNA extraction, prospective study blood samples were shipped either frozen or at room temperature.

The chain is assembled from TRBV7-8 and TRBJ2-3, with no D gene named confidently. This sequence originates from a man in his fifties who had been exposed to COVID-19. The material sequenced was PBMCs or T cells enriched from blood (not recorded which). The CDR3 amino acid sequence is: CASSFRGTDTQYF. The nucleotides read TGTGCCAGCAGCTTTCGGGGCACAGATACGCAGTATTTT.